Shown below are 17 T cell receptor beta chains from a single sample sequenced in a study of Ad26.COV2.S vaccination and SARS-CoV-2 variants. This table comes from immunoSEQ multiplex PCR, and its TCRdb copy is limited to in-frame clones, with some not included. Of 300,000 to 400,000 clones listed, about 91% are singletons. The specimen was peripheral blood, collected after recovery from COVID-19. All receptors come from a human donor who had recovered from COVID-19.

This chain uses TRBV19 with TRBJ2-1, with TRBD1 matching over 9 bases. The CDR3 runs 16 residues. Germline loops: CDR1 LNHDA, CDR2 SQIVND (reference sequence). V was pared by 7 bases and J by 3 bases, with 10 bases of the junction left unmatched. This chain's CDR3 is CASTGVTGGRYNEQFF. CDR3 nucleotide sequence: TGTGCCAGTACTGGGGTCACAGGGGGCCGCTACAATGAGCAGTTCTTC.

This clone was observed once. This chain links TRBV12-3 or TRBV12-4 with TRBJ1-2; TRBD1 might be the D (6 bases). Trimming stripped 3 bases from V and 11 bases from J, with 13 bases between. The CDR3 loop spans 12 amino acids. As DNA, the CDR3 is TGTGCCAGCAGTTTGCGCAGGGGCTGGTACACCTTC. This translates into CASSLRRGWYTF.

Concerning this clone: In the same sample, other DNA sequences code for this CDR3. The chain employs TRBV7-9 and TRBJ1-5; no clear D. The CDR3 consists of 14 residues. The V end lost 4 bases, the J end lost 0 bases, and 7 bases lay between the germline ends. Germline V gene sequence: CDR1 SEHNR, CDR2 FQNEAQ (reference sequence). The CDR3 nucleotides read TGTGCCAGCAGCTCGACGGATAGCAATCAGCCCCAGCATTTT. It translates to CASSSTDSNQPQHF.

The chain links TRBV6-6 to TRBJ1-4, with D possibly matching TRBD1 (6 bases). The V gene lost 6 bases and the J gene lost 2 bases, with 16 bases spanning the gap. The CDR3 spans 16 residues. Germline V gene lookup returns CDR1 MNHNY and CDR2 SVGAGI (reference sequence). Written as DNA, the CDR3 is TGTGCCAGCAGGACATCTGGGGGCCCGACTAATGAAAAACTGTTTTTT. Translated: CASRTSGGPTNEKLFF.

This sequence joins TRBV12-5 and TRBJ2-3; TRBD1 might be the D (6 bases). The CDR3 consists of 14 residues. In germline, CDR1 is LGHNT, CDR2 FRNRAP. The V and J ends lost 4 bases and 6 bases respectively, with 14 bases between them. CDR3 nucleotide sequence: TGTGCTAGTGGTTATAACCAGGGGACGGATACGCAGTATTTT. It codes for CASGYNQGTDTQYF.

Here the CDR3 DNA reads TGTGCCAGCAGTGAAGCTGGCAGGGGAAACTCCGAGCAGTACTTC. This codes for CASSEAGRGNSEQYF. The chain recombines TRBV2 with TRBJ2-7; possible D gene TRBD1, 6 bases. This CDR3 contains 15 residues. The V and J ends lost 0 bases and 6 bases respectively, with 15 bases between them. From germline, CDR1 is SNHLY and CDR2 FYNNEI. Full variable domain (rest looked up from reference TRBV2 and TRBJ2-7): EPEVTQTPSHQVTQMGQEVILRCVPISNHLYFYWYRQILGQKVEFLVSFYNNEISEKSEIFDDQFSVERPDGSNFTLKIRSTKLEDSAMYFCASSEAGRGNSEQYFGPGTRLTVT.

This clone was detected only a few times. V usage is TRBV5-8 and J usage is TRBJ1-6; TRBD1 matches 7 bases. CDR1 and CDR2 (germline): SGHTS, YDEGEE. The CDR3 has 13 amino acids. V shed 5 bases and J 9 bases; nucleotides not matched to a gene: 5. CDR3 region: CASSRRQGSPLHF. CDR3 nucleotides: TGTGCCAGCAGTCGCCGACAGGGTTCACCCCTCCACTTT. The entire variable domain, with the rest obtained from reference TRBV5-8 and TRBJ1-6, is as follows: EAGVTQSPTHLIKTRGQQATLRCSPISGHTSVYWYQQALGLGLQFLLWYDEGEERNRGNFPPRFSGRQFPNYSSELNVNALELEDSALYLCASSRRQGSPLHFGNGTRLTVT.

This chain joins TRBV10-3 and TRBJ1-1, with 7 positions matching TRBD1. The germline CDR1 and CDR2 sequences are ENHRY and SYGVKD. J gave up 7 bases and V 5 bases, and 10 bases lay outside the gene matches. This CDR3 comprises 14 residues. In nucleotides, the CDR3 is TGTGCCATCAGTCCTTCGACAGGGACCGATGAAGCTTTCTTT. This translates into CAISPSTGTDEAFF.

This chain's CDR3 is CASSPVDRTSTEAFF. The CDR3 DNA follows: TGTGCCAGCAGCCCGGTGGACAGGACAAGCACTGAAGCTTTCTTT. The V call is TRBV5-6, the J call TRBJ1-1, with 7 bases fitting TRBD1. Germline V gene sequence: CDR1 SGHDT, CDR2 YYEEEE. The CDR3 length is 15 residues. With 4 bases clipped from V and 4 bases from J, the junction kept 10 bases outside the gene matches.

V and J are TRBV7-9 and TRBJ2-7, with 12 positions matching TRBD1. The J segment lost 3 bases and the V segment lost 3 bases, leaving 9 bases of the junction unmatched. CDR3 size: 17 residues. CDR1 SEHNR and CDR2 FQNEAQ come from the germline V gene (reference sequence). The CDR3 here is CASSFGDRGHRNYEQYF. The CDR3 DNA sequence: TGTGCCAGCAGCTTTGGGGACAGGGGGCACCGGAACTACGAGCAGTACTTC.

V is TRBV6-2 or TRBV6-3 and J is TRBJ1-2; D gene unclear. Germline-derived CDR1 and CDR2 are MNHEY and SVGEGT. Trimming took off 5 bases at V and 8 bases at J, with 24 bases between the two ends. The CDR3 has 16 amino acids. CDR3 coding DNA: TGTGCCAGCAGTGCAAGCTTTGGGCCGCGGGGTCGAGGCTACACCTTC. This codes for CASSASFGPRGRGYTF.

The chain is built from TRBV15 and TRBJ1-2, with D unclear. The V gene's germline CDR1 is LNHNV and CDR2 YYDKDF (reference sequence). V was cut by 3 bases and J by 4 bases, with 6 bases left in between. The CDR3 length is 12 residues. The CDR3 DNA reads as TGTGCCACCAGCAGGGACCTCTATGGCTACACCTTC. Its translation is CATSRDLYGYTF. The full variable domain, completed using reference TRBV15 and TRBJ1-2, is DAMVIQNPRYQVTQFGKPVTLSCSQTLNHNVMYWYQQKSSQAPKLLFHYYDKDFNNEADTPDNFQSRRPNTSFCFLDIRSPGLGDTAMYLCATSRDLYGYTFGSGTRLTVV.

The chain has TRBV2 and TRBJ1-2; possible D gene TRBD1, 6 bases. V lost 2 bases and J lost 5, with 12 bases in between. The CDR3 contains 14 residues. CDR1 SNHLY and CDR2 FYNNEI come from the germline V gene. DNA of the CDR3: TGTGCCAGCAGTGAACCGGGGACAACGTATGGCTACACCTTC. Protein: CASSEPGTTYGYTF.

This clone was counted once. The CDR3 coding sequence is TGTGCCAGCAGCGATCCTCAGGGGGCGACAGATACGCAGTATTTT. Translation: CASSDPQGATDTQYF. V and J are TRBV6-2 or TRBV6-3 and TRBJ2-3, with TRBD1 identical over 8 bases. The junction had 8 bases not matched to a gene; V was cut back by 6 bases and J by 3 bases. CDR3 length: 15 amino acids. Germline V lookup: CDR1 MNHEY, CDR2 SVGEGT.

Here the CDR3 DNA reads TGTGCCAGCAGCGCTCGGGAACAGGTGGCTGAGCAGTACTTC. It translates to CASSAREQVAEQYF. The gene calls are TRBV11-2 and TRBJ2-7; D tentatively reads TRBD1 or TRBD2 (5 bases each). The V and J ends lost 5 bases and 7 bases respectively, with 18 bases between them. This CDR3 region has 14 residues. From germline, CDR1 is SGHAT and CDR2 FQNNGV.

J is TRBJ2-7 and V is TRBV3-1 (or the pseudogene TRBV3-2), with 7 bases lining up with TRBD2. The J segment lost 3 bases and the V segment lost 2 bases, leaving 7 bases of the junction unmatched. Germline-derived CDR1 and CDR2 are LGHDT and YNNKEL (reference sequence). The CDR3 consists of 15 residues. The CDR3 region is CASSQISGPGYEQYF. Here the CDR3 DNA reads TGTGCCAGCAGCCAAATTAGCGGGCCCGGCTACGAGCAGTACTTC.

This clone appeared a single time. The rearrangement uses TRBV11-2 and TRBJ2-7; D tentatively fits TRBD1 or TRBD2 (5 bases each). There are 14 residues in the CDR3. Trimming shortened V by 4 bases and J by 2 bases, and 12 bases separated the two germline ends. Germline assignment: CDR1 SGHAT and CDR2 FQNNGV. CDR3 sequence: CASSWGPSTYEQYF. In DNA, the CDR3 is TGTGCCAGCAGCTGGGGACCGTCGACCTACGAGCAGTACTTC.